The rows below give T cell receptor beta chains drawn from one sample of a study of vaccination effects on CD4 cells after COVID-19. Method: immunoSEQ multiplex PCR; TCRdb's copy keeps in-frame clones and lacks some. The table shows about 27,000 clones, with roughly 73% occurring only once. Their cognate antigens are unknown. The sample here was CD4+ T cells from PBMCs cultured with HCoV-NL63 spike peptides, taken before COVID-19 vaccination. The receptors come from a human donor who received a COVID-19 vaccine. The CDR3 runs from the conserved cysteine through the conserved F or W. The D gene is left open where the match is weak. Not every row has a clone size; where given, it reads once, few, many or a size class.

d_gene	j_gene	v_gene	abundance	CDR3nt	CDR3aa
-	TRBJ1-3	TRBV7-9	-	TGTGCCAGCAGCTTTAGGGGGGCCCTCTCTGGAAACACCATATATTTT	CASSFRGALSGNTIYF
-	TRBJ1-5	TRBV5-1	-	TGCGCCAGCAGCCCCGAGGGCCGTGGTTTGCCCCAGCATTTT	CASSPEGRGLPQHF
-	TRBJ2-3	TRBV4-1	-	TGCGCCAGCAGCCAAACAGGGAGCACAGATACGCAGTATTTT	CASSQTGSTDTQYF
-	TRBJ2-3	TRBV4-1	-	TGCGCCAGCAGCCACCCGGGGGGCACAGATACGCAGTATTTT	CASSHPGGTDTQYF
-	TRBJ1-1	TRBV30	-	TGTGCCACAGAGGGGTGGAGCACTGAAGCTTTCTTT	CATEGWSTEAFF
-	TRBJ2-1	TRBV10-1	few	TGCGCCAGCAGGTACAGATCCCCCTATTACAATGAGCAGTTCTTC	CASRYRSPYYNEQFF
TRBD2	TRBJ2-1	TRBV4-2	-	TGTGCCAGCAGCCAAGGCACTAGCGGGAGTCTTAGTGAGCAGTTCTTC	CASSQGTSGSLSEQFF
-	TRBJ1-2	TRBV7-2	-	TGTGCCAGCAGCTTAGTGGTGCAGGGGCTCGGGATGAACTATGGCTACACCTTC	CASSLVVQGLGMNYGYTF
-	TRBJ2-5	TRBV11-1	once	TGTGCCAGCAGCTCCACCCAGGGATGGGGTTTTGAGACCCAGTACTTC	CASSSTQGWGFETQYF
-	TRBJ1-2	TRBV7-2	-	TGTGCCAGCAGCTGGGCGGGGGGGAACTACACCTTC	CASSWAGGNYTF
-	TRBJ1-1	TRBV7-2	few	TGTGCCAGCAGCTTCTCGACGACCGAAGCTTTCTTT	CASSFSTTEAFF
TRBD1	TRBJ1-2	TRBV11-3	-	TGTGCCAGCAGCTCCTACCGGGACAGGGATTTTGATGGCTACACCTTC	CASSSYRDRDFDGYTF
-	TRBJ2-3	TRBV29-1	few	TGCAGCGTTGAAGGCGCCTCGGCGGGTGGTGGCACAGATACGCAGTATTTT	CSVEGASAGGGTDTQYF
TRBD1	TRBJ1-5	TRBV7-8	few	TGTGCCAGCAGCTTATTAGGACAGGGAAGAGGGCCCCAGCATTTT	CASSLLGQGRGPQHF
-	TRBJ2-5	TRBV4-2	-	TGTGCCAGCAGCCCCGGGACGCACCAAGAGACCCAGTACTTC	CASSPGTHQETQYF
-	TRBJ1-4	TRBV28	-	TGTGCCAGCAGTTTCGGGAATACCACGAACCGGGCCGGTTTT	CASSFGNTTNRAGF
-	TRBJ1-4	TRBV4-1	-	TGCGCCAGCAGCCAAGGGATGGGACCAGGTTCAACTAATGAAAAACTGTTTTTT	CASSQGMGPGSTNEKLFF
TRBD1	TRBJ2-2	TRBV24-1	-	TGTGCCACCGGGGACAGGGAGGCCGGGGAGCTGTTTTTT	CATGDREAGELFF
-	TRBJ2-1	TRBV7-2	-	TGTGCCAGCAGCTTAGGGGGGGCAAATTACAATGAGCAGTTCTTC	CASSLGGANYNEQFF
-	TRBJ2-2	TRBV5-1	-	TGCGCCAGCAGCTTGGGTACAGGGTCGGCCGGCGGGGAGCTGTTTTTT	CASSLGTGSAGGELFF
-	TRBJ2-5	TRBV9	few	TGTGCCAGCAGCATCGGGACCGTCCGAGAGACCCAGTACTTC	CASSIGTVRETQYF
TRBD2	TRBJ2-1	TRBV5-1	-	TGCGCCAGCAGCCAAACTAGCGGGAGGGCCACCTACAATGAGCAGTTCTTC	CASSQTSGRATYNEQFF
-	TRBJ2-2	TRBV5-4	-	TGTGCCAGCAGCCGAAGCGGACCCACGAACACCGGGAAGCTGTTTTTT	CASSRSGPTNTGKLFF
TRBD1	TRBJ2-7	TRBV4-2	-	TGTGCCAGCAGCCAACGTACGGGACAGTCCTACGAGCAGTACTTC	CASSQRTGQSYEQYF
-	TRBJ1-1	TRBV3-1/TRBV3-2	once	TGTGCCAGCAGCCTTGGAGCCGCCCGGGGGGCAAACACTGAAGCTTTCTTT	CASSLGAARGANTEAFF
TRBD1	TRBJ1-2	TRBV3-1/TRBV3-2	-	TGTGCCAGCAGCCCGAACCGGGACAGGGGCTATGGCTACACCTTC	CASSPNRDRGYGYTF
-	TRBJ1-6	TRBV27	few	TGTGCCAGCAGCGGGGTGTCGAGGAATTCACCCCTCCACTTT	CASSGVSRNSPLHF
-	TRBJ1-4	TRBV19	-	TGTGCCAGTAGTATAATCACTAATGAAAAACTGTTTTTT	CASSIITNEKLFF
-	TRBJ2-1	TRBV28	-	TGTGCCAGCAGTCCGCAGACCCCTCCTGAGCAGTTCTTC	CASSPQTPPEQFF
TRBD1	TRBJ1-2	TRBV7-2	-	TGTGCCAGCAGCTCCCGGACAGGCGCGAAGGGCTACACCTTC	CASSSRTGAKGYTF
-	TRBJ1-2	TRBV9	once	TGTGCCAGCAGAGTCGCTAACTATGGCTACACCTTC	CASRVANYGYTF
-	TRBJ2-2	TRBV7-9	few	TGTGCCAGCAGCTTATACTTGGACACCGGGGAGCTGTTTTTT	CASSLYLDTGELFF
-	TRBJ1-2	TRBV2	-	TGTGCCAGCAAGACAGACAGCTATGGCTACACCTTC	CASKTDSYGYTF
TRBD2	TRBJ2-1	TRBV27	-	TGTGCCAGCAGTTCGGGACTAGCGCCCTATGAGCAGTTCTTC	CASSSGLAPYEQFF
-	TRBJ2-7	TRBV5-6	-	TGTGCCAGCAGCCCACGAATGGGGGGCGAGCAGTACTTC	CASSPRMGGEQYF
-	TRBJ1-2	TRBV2	-	TGTGCCAGCAGCATCCACTATGGCTACACCTTC	CASSIHYGYTF
-	TRBJ2-7	TRBV11-2	-	TGTGCCAGCAGCTCTCGACAGAACGAGCAGTACTTC	CASSSRQNEQYF
-	TRBJ2-5	TRBV5-1	-	TGCGCCAGCAGCTTGGAGTTCCAAGAGACCCAGTACTTC	CASSLEFQETQYF
TRBD1	TRBJ1-1	TRBV5-8	few	TGTGCCAGCAGCTTGTGGACAGGGATGAACACTGAAGCTTTCTTT	CASSLWTGMNTEAFF
TRBD2	TRBJ2-5	TRBV10-3	-	TGTGCCATCAGTGAGTCAGGAGCGGGAGGCGAGACCCAGTACTTC	CAISESGAGGETQYF